The rows below give T cell receptor beta chains drawn from one sample of a study of blood T cell repertoires in COVID-19. Method: immunoSEQ multiplex PCR; TCRdb's copy keeps in-frame clones and lacks some. The repertoire holds over 150,000 clones, with approximately 87% as singletons. Specimen: peripheral blood. The receptor source for this set is a woman between 65 and 79 years old with COVID-19, enrolled during active disease. Each CDR3 is given with its conserved first and last residue. D genes are given only for firm matches. Rows give clone size only sometimes, using once, few, many, or a class for an expanded clone.

NA	TRBJ1-2	TRBV19	few	TGTGCCAGTAGTGTTGACAGAAGTGGCTACACCTTC	CASSVDRSGYTF
TRBD1	TRBJ1-4	TRBV7-9	NA	TGTGCCAGCACCCCCCAAAGAACAGGGGAAGAAAAACTGTTTTTT	CASTPQRTGEEKLFF
NA	TRBJ1-1	TRBV6-2/TRBV6-3	NA	TGTGCCAGCAGTTACCCCCTGGACAGTATGAACACTGAAGCTTTCTTT	CASSYPLDSMNTEAFF
TRBD1	TRBJ2-7	TRBV25-1	NA	TGTGCCAGCAGTCGACAGGGGTTGTACGAGCAGTACTTC	CASSRQGLYEQYF
TRBD2	TRBJ2-5	TRBV5-1	NA	TGCGCCAGCAGCAATCTAGCGGGGCAAGAGACCCAGTACTTC	CASSNLAGQETQYF
NA	TRBJ1-2	TRBV6-5	NA	TGTGCCAGCAGTCTCCGGGAGTATGGCTACACCTTC	CASSLREYGYTF
NA	TRBJ1-4	TRBV5-1	NA	TGCGCCAGCAGCTGGTCAGGAAATTCAGAGGAAAAACTGTTTTTT	CASSWSGNSEEKLFF
TRBD1	TRBJ1-1	TRBV30	NA	TGTGCCTGGGACCGGGACAGGGTTAACACTGAAGCTTTCTTT	CAWDRDRVNTEAFF
NA	TRBJ2-1	TRBV2	NA	TGTGCCAGCAGCGTAGCGGCAGCCCAGGCGGATGAGCAGTTCTTC	CASSVAAAQADEQFF
NA	TRBJ1-5	TRBV6-5	NA	TGTGCCAGCCTCGAGTCAAGCAGCAATCAGCCCCAGCATTTT	CASLESSSNQPQHF
NA	TRBJ1-2	TRBV19	NA	TGTGCCAGTAGCAGCGGGGGGACTTTAGCTAACTATGGCTACACCTTC	CASSSGGTLANYGYTF
NA	TRBJ1-2	TRBV2	NA	TGTGCCAGCAGTAACCAGGGTTCGGGCGGCTACACCTTC	CASSNQGSGGYTF
TRBD1	TRBJ2-7	TRBV11-2	NA	TGTGCCAGCAGCCTCGGACAGGGCGGGTACGAGCAGTACTTC	CASSLGQGGYEQYF
NA	TRBJ2-5	TRBV5-4	few	TGTGCCAGCAGAAGAGAGATCGGGGATTCGGAAACCCAGTACTTC	CASRREIGDSETQYF
NA	TRBJ1-1	TRBV5-1	NA	TGCGCCAGCAGCCGGGACATGAACACTGAAGCTTTCTTT	CASSRDMNTEAFF
TRBD1	TRBJ1-1	TRBV5-4	NA	TGTGCCAGCAGGGTCGGGACAGGGGGCATCACTGAAGCTTTCTTT	CASRVGTGGITEAFF
NA	TRBJ1-1	TRBV7-9	NA	TGTGCCAGCAGCCTCAACCTCAGGGGTGGCACTGAAGCTTTCTTT	CASSLNLRGGTEAFF
NA	TRBJ1-4	TRBV7-2	NA	TGTGCCAGCAGCTCCCACGGGGGGGGGAATGAAAAACTGTTTTTT	CASSSHGGGNEKLFF
NA	TRBJ1-2	TRBV2	NA	TGTGCCAGCAGTCCCCAGGGGTCTAACTATGGCTACACCTTC	CASSPQGSNYGYTF
NA	TRBJ2-2	TRBV27	NA	TGTGCCAGCAGATTAACAGGAAACTTGAACACCGGGGAGCTGTTTTTT	CASRLTGNLNTGELFF
NA	TRBJ1-2	TRBV5-1	NA	TGCGCCAGCAGGTTGACAGATAACTATGGCTACACCTTC	CASRLTDNYGYTF
TRBD1	TRBJ1-5	TRBV19	NA	TGTGCCAGTACCAACCGGGACAGGGGATTTAATCAGCCCCAGCATTTT	CASTNRDRGFNQPQHF
NA	TRBJ2-6	TRBV11-2	NA	TGTGCCAGCAGCTTAGAAATACGCACATACCCTGGGGCCAACGTCCTGACTTTC	CASSLEIRTYPGANVLTF
NA	TRBJ2-5	TRBV5-1	NA	TGCGCCAGCTACAGGACCCCGGGAGAGACCCAGTACTTC	CASYRTPGETQYF
NA	TRBJ1-5	TRBV6-5	NA	TGTGCCAGCAGCCCGGACACTAGCAATCAGCCCCAGCATTTT	CASSPDTSNQPQHF
TRBD2	TRBJ2-2	TRBV7-7	NA	TGTGCTAGCAGCCCCGGGACTAGCGGGGGCCCCATCGGGGAGCTGTTTTTT	CASSPGTSGGPIGELFF
NA	TRBJ2-3	TRBV21-1	NA	TGTGCCAGCATTAAAGGGGGGGGAACCACTAGCACAGATACGCAGTATTTT	CASIKGGGTTSTDTQYF
NA	TRBJ1-3	TRBV13	NA	TGTGCCAGCAGCTCAATTTTTCGGACACCCGGAAACACCATATATTTT	CASSSIFRTPGNTIYF
NA	TRBJ2-1	TRBV4-2	once	TGTGCCAGCAGCCAAGGGCCCGCCTACAATGAGCAGTTCTTC	CASSQGPAYNEQFF
TRBD1	TRBJ1-4	TRBV7-9	NA	TGTGCCAGCAGCTTGGGACAGGGGGCAACTAATGAAAAACTGTTTTTT	CASSLGQGATNEKLFF
NA	TRBJ1-1	TRBV5-1	NA	TGCGCCAGCAGCTTGGCCGGGGTCCCTGAAGCTTTCTTT	CASSLAGVPEAFF
NA	TRBJ1-6	TRBV28	NA	TGTGCCAGCAGTTTAACAGATAATTCACCCCTCCACTTT	CASSLTDNSPLHF
NA	TRBJ1-5	TRBV2	NA	TGTGCCAGCAGTGATACAGGGACAAATCAGCCCCAGCATTTT	CASSDTGTNQPQHF
TRBD1	TRBJ1-1	TRBV7-8	NA	TGTGCCAGCACCCCTTCCGGGACAGGGAACACTGAAGCTTTCTTT	CASTPSGTGNTEAFF
TRBD1	TRBJ1-2	TRBV7-2	NA	TGTGCCAGCAGCTTGGAGACAGGGCTCAACTATGGCTACACCTTC	CASSLETGLNYGYTF
NA	TRBJ1-5	TRBV4-1	few	TGCGCCAGCAGCCAAGATCGGGGGAATAGCAATCAGCCCCAGCATTTT	CASSQDRGNSNQPQHF
TRBD1	TRBJ1-1	TRBV6-1	NA	TGTGCCAGCAGTGACCTAGACAGGGTTGACACTGAAGCTTTCTTT	CASSDLDRVDTEAFF
TRBD1	TRBJ2-2	TRBV11-2	NA	TGTGCCAGCAGCTTAGCGCGACAGGGGGGAACCGGGGAGCTGTTTTTT	CASSLARQGGTGELFF
TRBD1	TRBJ1-2	TRBV18	NA	TGTGCCAGCTCACCGATTTCTGGACAGGAATATGGCTACACCTTC	CASSPISGQEYGYTF
TRBD1	TRBJ2-3	TRBV10-1	NA	TGCGCCAGCAGCCGGGACAGGGGAACAGATACGCAGTATTTT	CASSRDRGTDTQYF
TRBD1	TRBJ1-4	TRBV7-2	NA	TGTGCCAGCAGCTCCGGGACAGGGGTAGGGAGGTCTAATGAAAAACTGTTTTTT	CASSSGTGVGRSNEKLFF